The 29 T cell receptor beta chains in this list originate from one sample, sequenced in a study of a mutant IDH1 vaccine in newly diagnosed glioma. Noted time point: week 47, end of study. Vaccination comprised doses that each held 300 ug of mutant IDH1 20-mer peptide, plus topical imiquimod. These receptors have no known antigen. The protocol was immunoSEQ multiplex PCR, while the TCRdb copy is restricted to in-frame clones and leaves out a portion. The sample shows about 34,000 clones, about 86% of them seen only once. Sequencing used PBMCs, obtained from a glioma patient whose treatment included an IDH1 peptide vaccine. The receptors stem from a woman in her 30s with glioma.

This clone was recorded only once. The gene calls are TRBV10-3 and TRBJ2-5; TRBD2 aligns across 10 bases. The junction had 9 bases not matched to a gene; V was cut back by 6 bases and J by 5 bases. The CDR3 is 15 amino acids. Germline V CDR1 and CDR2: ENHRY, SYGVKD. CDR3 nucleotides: TGTGCCATCAGCTCTGGAACTAGCGGGAAGGAGACCCAGTACTTC. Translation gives CAISSGTSGKETQYF.

CDR3 in amino acids: CASSQEGSLDPQNTQYF. The CDR3 coding sequence is TGTGCCAGCAGCCAAGAGGGATCCCTCGACCCACAGAATACGCAGTATTTT. The V call is TRBV4-2, the J call TRBJ2-3, with D uncertain. Trimming cost V 0 bases and J 7 bases, with 20 bases left between them. CDR1 is LGHNA and CDR2 is YNFKEQ in the germline V gene. This CDR3 contains 17 residues.

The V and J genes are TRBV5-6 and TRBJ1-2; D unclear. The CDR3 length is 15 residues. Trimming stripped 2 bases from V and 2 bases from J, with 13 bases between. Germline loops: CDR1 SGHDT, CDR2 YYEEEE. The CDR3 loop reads CASSFPSRLNYGYTF. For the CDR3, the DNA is TGTGCCAGCAGCTTCCCCAGCCGACTCAACTATGGCTACACCTTC.

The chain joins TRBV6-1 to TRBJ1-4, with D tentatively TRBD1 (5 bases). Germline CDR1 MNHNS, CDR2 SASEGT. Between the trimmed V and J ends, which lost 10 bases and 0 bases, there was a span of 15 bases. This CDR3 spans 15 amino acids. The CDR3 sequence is CATRPGLATNEKLFF. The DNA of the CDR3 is TGTGCCACCAGGCCAGGGCTGGCAACTAATGAAAAACTGTTTTTT.

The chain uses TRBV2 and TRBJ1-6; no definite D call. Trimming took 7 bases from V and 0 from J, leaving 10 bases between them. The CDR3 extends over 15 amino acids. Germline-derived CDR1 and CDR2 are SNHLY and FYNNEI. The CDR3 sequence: CASKDGSSYNSPLHF. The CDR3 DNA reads TGTGCCAGCAAGGACGGCAGCTCCTATAATTCACCCCTCCACTTT.

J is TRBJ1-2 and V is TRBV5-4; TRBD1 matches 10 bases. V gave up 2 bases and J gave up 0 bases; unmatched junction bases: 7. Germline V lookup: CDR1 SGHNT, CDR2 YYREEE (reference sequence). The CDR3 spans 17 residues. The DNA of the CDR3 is TGTGCCAGCAGCTTTCGGGACAGGGGCCGTTCTAACTATGGCTACACCTTC. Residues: CASSFRDRGRSNYGYTF. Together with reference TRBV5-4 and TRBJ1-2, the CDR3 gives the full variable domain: ETGVTQSPTHLIKTRGQQVTLRCSSQSGHNTVSWYQQALGQGPQFIFQYYREEENGRGNFPPRFSGLQFPNYSSELNVNALELDDSALYLCASSFRDRGRSNYGYTFGSGTRLTVV.

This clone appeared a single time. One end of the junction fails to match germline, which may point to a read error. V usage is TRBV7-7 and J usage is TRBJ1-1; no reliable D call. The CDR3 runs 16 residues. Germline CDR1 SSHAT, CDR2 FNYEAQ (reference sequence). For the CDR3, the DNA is TGTGCTAGCACCCCAACCCAAATCAGTATGAACACTGAAGCTTTCTTT. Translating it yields CASTPTQISMNTEAFF.

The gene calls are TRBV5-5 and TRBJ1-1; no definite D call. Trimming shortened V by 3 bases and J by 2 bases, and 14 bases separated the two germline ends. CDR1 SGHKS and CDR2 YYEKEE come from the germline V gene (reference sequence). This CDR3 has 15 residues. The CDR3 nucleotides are TGTGCCAGCAGCTCCTGGGAACCAGGCAACACTGAAGCTTTCTTT. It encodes CASSSWEPGNTEAFF.

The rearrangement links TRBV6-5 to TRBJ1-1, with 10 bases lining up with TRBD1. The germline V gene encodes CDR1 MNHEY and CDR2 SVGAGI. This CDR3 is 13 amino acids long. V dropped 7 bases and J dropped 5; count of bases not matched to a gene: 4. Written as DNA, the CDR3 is TGTGCCAGCATTCGGACAGGGGGGACTGAAGCTTTCTTT. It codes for CASIRTGGTEAFF.

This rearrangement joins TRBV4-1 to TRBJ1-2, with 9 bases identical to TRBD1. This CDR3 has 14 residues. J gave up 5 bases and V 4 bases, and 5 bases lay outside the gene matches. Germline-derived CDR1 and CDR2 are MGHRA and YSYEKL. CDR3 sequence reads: CASSPRDREYGYTF. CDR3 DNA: TGCGCCAGCAGCCCTAGGGACAGGGAGTATGGCTACACCTTC.

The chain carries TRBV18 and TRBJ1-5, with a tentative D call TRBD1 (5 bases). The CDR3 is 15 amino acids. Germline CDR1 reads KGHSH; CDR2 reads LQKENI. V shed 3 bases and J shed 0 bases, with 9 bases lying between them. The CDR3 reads CASSPYRNSNQPQHF. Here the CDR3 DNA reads TGTGCCAGCTCACCCTACAGGAATAGCAATCAGCCCCAGCATTTT.

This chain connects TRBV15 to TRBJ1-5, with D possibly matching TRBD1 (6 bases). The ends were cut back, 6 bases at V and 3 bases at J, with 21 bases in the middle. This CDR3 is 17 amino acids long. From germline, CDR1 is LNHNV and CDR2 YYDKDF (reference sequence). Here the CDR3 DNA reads TGTGCCACCAGTACCGGGGGGCCGGGGAAGGTCAATCAGCCCCAGCATTTT. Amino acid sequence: CATSTGGPGKVNQPQHF.

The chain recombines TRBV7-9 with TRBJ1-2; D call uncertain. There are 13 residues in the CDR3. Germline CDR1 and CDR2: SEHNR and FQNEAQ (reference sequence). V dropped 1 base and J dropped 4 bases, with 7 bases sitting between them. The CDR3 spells CASSLEGGYGYTF. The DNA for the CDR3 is TGTGCCAGCAGCTTAGAAGGAGGCTATGGCTACACCTTC.

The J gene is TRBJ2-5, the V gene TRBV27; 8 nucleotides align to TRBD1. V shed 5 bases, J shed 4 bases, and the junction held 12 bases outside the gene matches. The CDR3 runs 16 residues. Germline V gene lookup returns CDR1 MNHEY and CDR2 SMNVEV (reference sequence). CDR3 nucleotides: TGTGCCAGCAGTACACTCAGGGGGCACCCAGTAGAGACCCAGTACTTC. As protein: CASSTLRGHPVETQYF.

CDR3 protein: CASSYEKVGNTIYF. The CDR3 DNA sequence: TGTGCCAGCAGTTACGAGAAAGTGGGAAACACCATATATTTT. The chain has TRBV6-5 and TRBJ1-3; D remains unclear. The CDR3 contains 14 residues. Deletions cut 2 bases from V and 4 bases from J, with 9 bases between. From germline, CDR1 is MNHEY and CDR2 SVGAGI.

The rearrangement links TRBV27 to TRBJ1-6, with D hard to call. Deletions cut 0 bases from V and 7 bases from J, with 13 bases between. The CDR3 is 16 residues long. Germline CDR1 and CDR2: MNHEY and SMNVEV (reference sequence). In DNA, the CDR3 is TGTGCCAGCAGTTTATCGTCGGAGTCTAGAAATTCACCCCTCCACTTT. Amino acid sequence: CASSLSSESRNSPLHF.

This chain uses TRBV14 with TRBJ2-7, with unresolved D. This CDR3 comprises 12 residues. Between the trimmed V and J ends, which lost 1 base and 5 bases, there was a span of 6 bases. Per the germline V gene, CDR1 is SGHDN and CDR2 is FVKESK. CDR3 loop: CASSQGGHEQYF. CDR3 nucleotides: TGTGCCAGCAGCCAAGGCGGCCACGAGCAGTACTTC.

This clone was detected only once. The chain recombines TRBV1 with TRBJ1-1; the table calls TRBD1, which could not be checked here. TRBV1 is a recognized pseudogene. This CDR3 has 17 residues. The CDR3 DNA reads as TGCACCAGCAGCCAACCACGACCGGGACAGGCATTCACTGAAGCTTTCTTT. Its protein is CTSSQPRPGQAFTEAFF.

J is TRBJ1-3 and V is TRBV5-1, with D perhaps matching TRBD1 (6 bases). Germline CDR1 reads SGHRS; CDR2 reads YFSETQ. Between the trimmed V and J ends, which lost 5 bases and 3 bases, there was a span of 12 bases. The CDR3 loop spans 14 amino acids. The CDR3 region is CASSQGGFGNTIYF. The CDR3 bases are TGCGCCAGCAGTCAAGGGGGATTTGGAAACACCATATATTTT.

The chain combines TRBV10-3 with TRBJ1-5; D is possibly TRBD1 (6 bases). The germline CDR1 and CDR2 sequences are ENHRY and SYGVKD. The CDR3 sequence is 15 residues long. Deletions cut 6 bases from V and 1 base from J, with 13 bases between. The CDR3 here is CAIRPGEGSNQPQHF. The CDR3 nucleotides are TGTGCCATCAGACCAGGGGAGGGGAGCAATCAGCCCCAGCATTTT.

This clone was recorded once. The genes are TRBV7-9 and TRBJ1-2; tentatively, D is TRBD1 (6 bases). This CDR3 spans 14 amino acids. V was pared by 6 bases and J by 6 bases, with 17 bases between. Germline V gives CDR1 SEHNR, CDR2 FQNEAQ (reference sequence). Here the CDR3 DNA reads TGTGCCAGCAGAGTAACAGGGTCCGTTGATGGCTACACCTTC. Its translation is CASRVTGSVDGYTF.

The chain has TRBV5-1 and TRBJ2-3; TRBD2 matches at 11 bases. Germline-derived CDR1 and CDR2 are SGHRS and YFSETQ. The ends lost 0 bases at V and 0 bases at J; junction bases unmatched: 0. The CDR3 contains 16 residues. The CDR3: CASSLGLAGSTDTQYF. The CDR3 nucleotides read TGCGCCAGCAGCTTGGGACTAGCGGGAAGCACAGATACGCAGTATTTT.

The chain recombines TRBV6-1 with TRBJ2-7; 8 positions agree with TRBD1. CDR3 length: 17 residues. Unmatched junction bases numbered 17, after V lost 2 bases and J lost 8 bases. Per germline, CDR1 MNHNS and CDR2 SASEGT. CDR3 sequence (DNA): TGTGCCAGCAGTGAATCGCAGGGGGCCCCCCCGGAGAGGAAGCAGTACTTC. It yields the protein CASSESQGAPPERKQYF.

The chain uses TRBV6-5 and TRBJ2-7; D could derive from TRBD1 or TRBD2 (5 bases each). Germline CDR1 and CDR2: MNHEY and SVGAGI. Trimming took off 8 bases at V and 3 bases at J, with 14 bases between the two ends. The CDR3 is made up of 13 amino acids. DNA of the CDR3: TGTGCCAGCCTGAAAGCAGGGAGCTACGAGCAGTACTTC. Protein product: CASLKAGSYEQYF.

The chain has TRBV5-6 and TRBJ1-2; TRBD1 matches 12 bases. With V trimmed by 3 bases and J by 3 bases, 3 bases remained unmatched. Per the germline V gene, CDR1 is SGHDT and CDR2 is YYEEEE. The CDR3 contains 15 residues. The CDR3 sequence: CASSWGQGAYYGYTF. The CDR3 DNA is TGTGCCAGCAGCTGGGGACAGGGGGCTTACTATGGCTACACCTTC.

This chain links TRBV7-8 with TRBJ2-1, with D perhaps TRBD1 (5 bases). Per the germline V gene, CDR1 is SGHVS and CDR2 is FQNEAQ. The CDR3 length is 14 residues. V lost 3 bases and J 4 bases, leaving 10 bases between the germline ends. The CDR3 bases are TGTGCCAGCAGCTTTGATGACAGTTACAATGAGCAGTTCTTC. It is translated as CASSFDDSYNEQFF.

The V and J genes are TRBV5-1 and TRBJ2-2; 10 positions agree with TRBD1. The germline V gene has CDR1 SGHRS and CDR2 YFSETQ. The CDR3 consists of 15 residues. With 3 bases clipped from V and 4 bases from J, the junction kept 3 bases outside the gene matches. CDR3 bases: TGCGCCAGCAGCTCCGGGACAGGGGCCACCGGGGAGCTGTTTTTT. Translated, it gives CASSSGTGATGELFF.

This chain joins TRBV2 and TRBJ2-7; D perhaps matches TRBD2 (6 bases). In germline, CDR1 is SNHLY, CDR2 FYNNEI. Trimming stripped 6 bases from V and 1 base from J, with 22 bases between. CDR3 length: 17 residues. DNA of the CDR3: TGTGCCAGCAGAGGAGGCCACCCCGGGGACTGGTCCTACGAGCAGTACTTC. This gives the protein CASRGGHPGDWSYEQYF.

CDR3 in amino acids: CASSGHYTEAFF. The CDR3 DNA reads as TGTGCCAGCAGTGGACATTACACTGAAGCTTTCTTT. The V and J genes are TRBV7-9 and TRBJ1-1; weak D call: TRBD1 (5 bases). The germline V and J ends were trimmed by 6 bases and 3 bases, with 8 bases remaining between them. Germline V lookup: CDR1 SEHNR, CDR2 FQNEAQ (reference sequence). The CDR3 is made up of 12 amino acids.